This T cell receptor (beta chain) was sequenced in a study of OX40 agonist ivuxolimab in advanced cancers. The cohort excluded patients with autoimmune disease history or systemic immunosuppression. Generated by immunoSEQ multiplex PCR, the TCRdb table keeps only in-frame clones and is missing some. Here the sample spans roughly 80,000 clones, around 78% being singletons. CDR1 is MNHNS, CDR2 SASEGT, per germline. V lost 4 bases and J 7 bases, leaving 7 bases between the germline ends. The CDR3 loop spans 11 amino acids. The source of this sequence is an adult with an advanced solid tumor such as melanoma, head and neck, liver or kidney cancer. The rearrangement links TRBV6-1 to TRBJ1-1; D is unresolved. The starting material was CD4+ or CD8+ T cells sorted from blood, obtained in a trial of the OX40 agonist ivuxolimab. The CDR3 here is CASSVTIEAFF. The CDR3 DNA reads TGTGCCAGCAGTGTGACTATTGAAGCTTTCTTT.